Listed here are 20 T cell receptor beta chains from one sample, sequenced in a study of T cell responses to AZD1222 COVID-19 vaccine. TCRdb keeps only in-frame clones here, not all; method: immunoSEQ multiplex PCR. The data contain more than 60,000 clones, 83% of them singletons. Sequenced here: peripheral blood, sampled 28 days after the second AZD1222 dose. These receptors all stem from an adult who received the AZD1222 COVID-19 vaccine.

The chain recombines TRBV13 with TRBJ1-4; 9 nucleotides match TRBD1. Looked up from germline, CDR1 is PRHDT and CDR2 is FYEKMQ (reference sequence). Losses at the gene ends were 5 bases for V and 5 bases for J; bases not matched to a gene: 6. This CDR3 spans 15 amino acids. CDR3 in amino acids: CASSPPGQGNEKLFF. For the CDR3, the DNA is TGTGCCAGCAGCCCCCCGGGACAGGGAAATGAAAAACTGTTTTTT.

V is TRBV10-3 and J is TRBJ1-3; D may be TRBD1 (5 bases). The germline CDR1 and CDR2 sequences are ENHRY and SYGVKD. Trimming cost V 6 bases and J 0 bases, with 15 bases left between them. The CDR3 spans 16 residues. The CDR3 here is CAIRQEGIISGNTIYF. The DNA of the CDR3 is TGTGCCATCAGGCAAGAGGGGATAATCTCTGGAAACACCATATATTTT.

This clone was observed a single time. CDR3 nucleotides: TGTGCCAGCAGCCAAGTAGACAGGATGGCGAGTGGCTACACCTTC. Translation gives CASSQVDRMASGYTF. V is TRBV3-1 (or the pseudogene TRBV3-2) and J is TRBJ1-2, with D perhaps matching TRBD1 (6 bases). Germline loops: CDR1 LGHDT, CDR2 YNNKEL (reference sequence). V lost 1 base to trimming and J lost 7 bases, with 16 bases between them. The CDR3 is 15 residues long.

The genes are TRBV27 and TRBJ2-7, with 9 bases lining up with TRBD2. The CDR3 consists of 15 residues. Germline V gene sequence: CDR1 MNHEY, CDR2 SMNVEV (reference sequence). Unmatched junction bases numbered 6, after V lost 1 base and J lost 5 bases. CDR3 DNA sequence: TGTGCCAGCAGTTTATTTAGCGGGAGAGACGACGAGCAGTACTTC. It encodes CASSLFSGRDDEQYF.

This rearrangement joins TRBV5-6 to TRBJ1-5; 9 bases match TRBD1. The ends lost 4 bases at V and 7 bases at J; junction bases unmatched: 6. CDR3 length equals 14 residues. The germline V gene has CDR1 SGHDT and CDR2 YYEEEE. This CDR3 reads CASSRGQGVQPQHF. CDR3 DNA: TGTGCCAGCAGCCGGGGACAGGGAGTCCAGCCCCAGCATTTT.

The V call is TRBV6-5, the J call TRBJ1-2, with TRBD1 matching over 8 bases. This CDR3 spans 13 amino acids. V was pared by 7 bases and J by 2 bases, with 3 bases of the junction left unmatched. Germline CDR1 is MNHEY and CDR2 is SVGAGI. CDR3 nucleotide sequence: TGTGCCAGCACCAGGACAGGGAACTATGGCTACACCTTC. This sequence encodes CASTRTGNYGYTF.

This clone was seen once. The chain uses TRBV29-1 and TRBJ1-2; D ambiguous. The CDR3 runs 13 residues. Per the germline V gene, CDR1 is SQVTM and CDR2 is ANQGSEA. The V and J ends lost 3 bases and 2 bases respectively, with 10 bases between them. CDR3 sequence reads: CSVDYVENYGYTF. Written as DNA, the CDR3 is TGCAGCGTTGATTATGTAGAAAACTATGGCTACACCTTC.

The chain carries TRBV19 and TRBJ1-1; no firm D call. Germline CDR1 reads LNHDA; CDR2 reads SQIVND (reference sequence). Trimming left V 3 bases short and J 3 bases short, with 8 bases between. The CDR3 contains 13 residues. CDR3 protein: CASSITEYTEAFF. The DNA of the CDR3 is TGTGCCAGTAGTATCACAGAATACACTGAAGCTTTCTTT.

The chain couples TRBV18 to TRBJ1-5, with TRBD1 as a possible D gene (5 bases). V shed 6 bases and J shed 1 base, with 13 bases lying between them. Germline V gene lookup returns CDR1 KGHSH and CDR2 LQKENI. CDR3 length: 15 amino acids. This CDR3 reads CASSLTTVSNQPQHF. CDR3 in DNA: TGTGCCAGCTCGCTCACGACAGTAAGCAATCAGCCCCAGCATTTT. Variable domain in full (rest from reference TRBV18 and TRBJ1-5): NAGVMQNPRHLVRRRGQEARLRCSPMKGHSHVYWYRQLPEEGLKFMVYLQKENIIDESGMPKERFSAEFPKEGPSILRIQQVVRGDSAAYFCASSLTTVSNQPQHFGDGTRLSIL.

The chain carries TRBV4-1 and TRBJ2-1, with TRBD1 as a possible D gene (6 bases). Trimming stripped 5 bases from V and 8 bases from J, with 16 bases between. CDR1 is MGHRA and CDR2 is YSYEKL in the germline V gene. The CDR3 covers 14 residues. The CDR3 DNA follows: TGCGCCAGCAGCGCAAGGCAGGGGTACGATGAGCAGTTCTTC. This translates into CASSARQGYDEQFF.

This clone was observed once. V is TRBV6-5 and J is TRBJ1-1; a weak D match, TRBD1 (6 bases). This CDR3 comprises 15 residues. CDR1 and CDR2 (germline): MNHEY, SVGAGI. The V gene lost 2 bases and the J gene lost 1 base, with 11 bases spanning the gap. The CDR3 nucleotides are TGTGCCAGCAGTTACGGGGGGGCTTCGAACACTGAAGCTTTCTTT. Translating it yields CASSYGGASNTEAFF.

The genes are TRBV5-4 and TRBJ2-5, with 7 bases aligning to TRBD1. The CDR3 consists of 16 residues. J was trimmed by 2 bases and V by 4 bases; bases with no gene match: 11. Germline CDR1 is SGHNT and CDR2 is YYREEE (reference sequence). The CDR3 DNA reads TGTGCCAGCAGCCCACATGTGACAGGGAAACAAGAGACCCAGTACTTC. This codes for CASSPHVTGKQETQYF. The full variable domain, its missing parts supplied by reference TRBV5-4 and TRBJ2-5, is ETGVTQSPTHLIKTRGQQVTLRCSSQSGHNTVSWYQQALGQGPQFIFQYYREEENGRGNFPPRFSGLQFPNYSSELNVNALELDDSALYLCASSPHVTGKQETQYFGPGTRLLVL.

This chain links TRBV12-3 or TRBV12-4 with TRBJ1-1; no clear D. CDR3 length: 12 residues. Trimming removed 6 bases at V and 6 bases at J, with 11 bases between. CDR3 protein: CASSLVRAEAFF. CDR3 nucleotide sequence: TGTGCCAGCAGCCTAGTTCGAGCTGAAGCTTTCTTT.

The V gene is TRBV5-4, the J gene TRBJ1-2; maybe TRBD1 (5 bases). The CDR3 totals 17 residues. Trimming removed 0 bases from V and 4 bases from J, with 19 bases in between. The V gene's germline CDR1 is SGHNT and CDR2 YYREEE (reference sequence). CDR3 sequence: CASSLAGRVGEGYGYTF. The CDR3 nucleotides read TGTGCCAGCAGCTTGGCGGGCAGGGTGGGTGAGGGCTATGGCTACACCTTC.

The J gene is TRBJ2-5, the V gene TRBV7-6; D remains ambiguous. Germline V gene data show CDR1 as SGHVS and CDR2 as FNYEAQ. V was pared by 7 bases and J by 2 bases, with 17 bases between. CDR3 size: 15 residues. CDR3 coding DNA: TGTGCCAGCAAAAGGGATGGACGGACGCAAGAGACCCAGTACTTC. Translating it yields CASKRDGRTQETQYF.

This clone was detected only once. The chain links TRBV6-5 to TRBJ2-2; 9 bases line up with TRBD1. Losses at the gene ends were 6 bases for V and 7 bases for J; bases not matched to a gene: 9. Per the germline V gene, CDR1 is MNHEY and CDR2 is SVGAGI. The CDR3 sequence is 15 residues long. The CDR3 DNA reads as TGTGCCAGCAGAACCGGGACAGGGAGAAACGGGGAGCTGTTTTTT. Protein sequence: CASRTGTGRNGELFF.

The J gene is TRBJ1-3, the V gene TRBV5-1, with D possibly being TRBD1 (6 bases). Per the germline V gene, CDR1 is SGHRS and CDR2 is YFSETQ. Between the trimmed V and J ends, which lost 4 bases and 2 bases, there was a span of 16 bases. The CDR3 consists of 16 residues. This CDR3 reads CASSLEGQKTGNTIYF. DNA for the CDR3: TGCGCCAGCAGCCTGGAAGGACAGAAGACTGGAAACACCATATATTTT.

This sequence joins TRBV6-4 and TRBJ1-1; the match to TRBD1 covers 10 bases. Germline V lookup: CDR1 MRHNA, CDR2 SNTAGT. V lost 8 bases and J lost 2; bases outside the gene matches: 2. This CDR3 is built from 13 residues. The CDR3 reads CASGTGDNTEAFF. CDR3 bases: TGTGCCAGCGGGACAGGGGATAACACTGAAGCTTTCTTT.

The chain employs TRBV10-2 and TRBJ2-2, with D hard to call. The V gene's germline CDR1 is WSHSY and CDR2 SAAADI. V lost 7 bases and J 6 bases, leaving 6 bases between the germline ends. CDR3 length: 11 amino acids. In DNA, the CDR3 is TGCGCCAGCAACTCGGCCGGGGAGCTGTTTTTT. It encodes CASNSAGELFF.

In this sample, this clone turned up once. V usage is TRBV10-3 and J usage is TRBJ1-4; D might be TRBD1 (5 bases). CDR1 and CDR2 (germline): ENHRY, SYGVKD. This CDR3 is built from 15 residues. Trimming left V 4 bases short and J 4 bases short, with 13 bases between. CDR3 sequence reads: CAISGQQGNNEKLFF. The CDR3 DNA is TGTGCCATCAGTGGGCAGCAGGGTAATAATGAAAAACTGTTTTTT.